The sequence of this T cell receptor beta chain was determined in a study of blood T cell repertoires in COVID-19. Study-wide context: There were acute and convalescent COVID-19 samples, and they came from the United States, Italy and Spain. The analysed material was cDNA or gDNA that came from T cells, B-cell-depleted T cells, or PBMCs.

As handled by the study authors: Researchers report that nucleated cell counts were estimated from reference gene primer amplification. Sequencing used immunoSEQ multiplex PCR; TCRdb keeps in-frame clones, though not all of them. V, J and clone size reflect that table, while D and trimming were determined from the DNA. The sample records 60,000 to 75,000 clones, about 88% being singletons. Germline CDR1 and CDR2: LGHDT and YNNKEL (reference sequence). Trimming took 0 bases from V and 0 from J; bases not matched to a gene: 6. This CDR3 has 19 residues. The TCR comes from a man in his sixties or seventies with active COVID-19. The sequenced material came from peripheral blood. V is TRBV3-1 (or the pseudogene TRBV3-2) and J is TRBJ2-1; 12 bases agree with TRBD2. CDR3 sequence reads: CASSQDWLAGGYSYNEQFF. The CDR3 bases are TGTGCCAGCAGCCAAGATTGGCTAGCGGGAGGGTACTCCTACAATGAGCAGTTCTTC.